This T cell receptor beta chain came from a study of CD8+ T cells in alopecia areata. After isolation, RNA underwent reverse transcription to generate cDNA as the sequencing template. Using immunoSEQ multiplex PCR, the repertoire was profiled, and TCRdb retains in-frame clones only, with some absent. The sample has approximately 12,000 clones; about three fifths are singletons. Peripheral blood and lesional scalp punch biopsies were taken from alopecia areata patients. The CDR3 runs to 14 residues. CDR1 and CDR2 from the germline V gene are SGHAT and FQNNGV. V gave up 4 bases and J gave up 0 bases, with 10 bases separating them.

The rearrangement uses TRBV11-2 and TRBJ2-7, with D uncertain. This clonotype originated in a human donor with alopecia areata. Sequencing was carried out using skin. CDR3 DNA: TGTGCCAGCAGCTCTGACCGGCTCTCCTACGAGCAGTACTTC. It specifies CASSSDRLSYEQYF.